This T cell receptor (beta chain) was retrieved from a study of regulatory T cells in long-lasting Graves disease. This CDR3 has 14 residues. V shed 1 base and J shed 8 bases, with 14 bases lying between them. CDR1 MNHEY and CDR2 SVGEGT come from the germline V gene. Time point meaning: newly diagnosed GD, antithyroid drugs for less than 3 months. Following extraction of RNA from PBMCs, that RNA was used to make the TCR library. Patient provenance is recorded as an endocrinology department in Xi'an, China. Libraries of TCR beta came from iRepertoire HTBI primers plus Arm-PCR of CDR3 regions. Each CDR3 protein gets one entry after TCRdb re-called the multiplex PCR reads with MiXCR. The data contain some 250,000 distinct CDR3 sequences, 15% to 20% of them singletons. This clonotype has at least ten counts. Separately, the same data were catalogued under a study of T cells in Graves' hyperthyroidism and ophthalmopathy.

The TCR comes from a woman younger than 45 with Graves disease. The sequenced sample was peripheral blood mononuclear cells (PBMCs), obtained at new diagnosis, from a patient treated with antithyroid drugs. The chain carries TRBV6-2 or TRBV6-3 and TRBJ1-2; perhaps TRBD1 as D (6 bases). This chain's CDR3 is CASSYYQGSSGYTF. The CDR3, as DNA: TGTGCCAGCAGTTACTATCAGGGGTCGAGCGGCTACACCTTC.